Below, 22 T cell receptor beta chains from the same sample are listed, as sequenced in a study of blood T cell repertoires in COVID-19. Libraries were prepared by immunoSEQ multiplex PCR; TCRdb keeps only in-frame clonotypes and omits some of them. The profile covers about 20,000 clones, with approximately 85% appearing a single time and about 61% taken by the ten largest. The sequenced material came from peripheral blood. The receptors stem from a man older than 75 with acute or convalescent COVID-19.

The rearrangement uses TRBV5-6 and TRBJ2-7, with 9 positions matching TRBD2. V was pared by 2 bases and J by 1 base, with 13 bases of the junction left unmatched. CDR1 SGHDT and CDR2 YYEEEE come from the germline V gene. This CDR3 is built from 18 residues. DNA for the CDR3: TGTGCCAGCAGCTTCAGGGGGGCGGGAGGGCCAAGGTCCTACGAGCAGTACTTC. It specifies CASSFRGAGGPRSYEQYF.

This clone appeared a few times. J is TRBJ1-2 and V is TRBV7-3; TRBD1 matches at 7 bases. CDR3 length equals 13 residues. V shed 0 bases and J 8 bases; nucleotides not matched to a gene: 3. Germline loops: CDR1 SGHTA, CDR2 FQGTGA. CDR3 DNA: TGTGCCAGCAGCTTAACAAGGGGGCAAGGCTACACCTTC. Its translation: CASSLTRGQGYTF.

The chain links TRBV9 to TRBJ1-5; D is ambiguous. The CDR3 sequence is 14 residues long. Germline lookup yields CDR1 SGDLS and CDR2 YYNGEE. V gave up 2 bases and J gave up 2 bases, with 8 bases separating them. This CDR3 is CASSVSLGNQPQHF. CDR3 nucleotides: TGTGCCAGCAGCGTTTCTCTAGGCAATCAGCCCCAGCATTTT.

The rearrangement joins TRBV3-1 (or the pseudogene TRBV3-2) to TRBJ1-6; no clear D. CDR1 and CDR2 from the germline V gene are LGHDT and YNNKEL (reference sequence). V lost 5 bases to trimming and J lost 5 bases, with 19 bases between them. This CDR3 spans 17 amino acids. CDR3 in DNA: TGTGCCAGCAGCTATATATCTCCCATACATCATAATTCACCCCTCCACTTT. It codes for CASSYISPIHHNSPLHF.

The chain joins TRBV18 to TRBJ2-3, with D unclear. The CDR3 has 15 residues. The V end was cut by 0 bases, the J end by 1 base, with 8 bases between. Germline V CDR1 and CDR2: KGHSH, LQKENI. CDR3 sequence (DNA): TGTGCCAGCTCACCACCGGGCCTACGCACAGATACGCAGTATTTT. This codes for CASSPPGLRTDTQYF.

The chain has TRBV18 and TRBJ1-2; TRBD1 agrees at 11 bases. The CDR3 runs 15 residues. J lost 9 bases, V lost 3 bases, and 9 bases had no gene match. In germline, CDR1 is KGHSH, CDR2 LQKENI. The CDR3 DNA reads TGTGCCAGCTCACCTCGGACAGGGGGCACGCCTCGCTACACCTTC. Its translation: CASSPRTGGTPRYTF.

This chain connects TRBV13 to TRBJ2-5; 7 nucleotides match TRBD1. CDR1 and CDR2 (germline): PRHDT, FYEKMQ (reference sequence). The CDR3 length is 15 residues. Losses at the gene ends were 3 bases for V and 5 bases for J; bases not matched to a gene: 9. The CDR3, as DNA: TGTGCCAGCAGCTTCGGTCAGGGGGTAGGGGAGACCCAGTACTTC. It codes for CASSFGQGVGETQYF.

This clone has a handful of counts. The rearrangement joins TRBV30 to TRBJ2-1; 8 bases fit TRBD1. Germline CDR1 and CDR2: GTSNPN and SVGIG (reference sequence). The J segment lost 8 bases and the V segment lost 2 bases, leaving 8 bases of the junction unmatched. The CDR3 is 14 amino acids. The CDR3 DNA sequence: TGTGCCTGGAGTAGGGGGACAGGATCGGATGAGCAGTTCTTC. This sequence encodes CAWSRGTGSDEQFF.

The chain employs TRBV10-3 and TRBJ1-1; D possibly corresponds to TRBD1 (5 bases). The V gene lost 6 bases and the J gene lost 4 bases, with 15 bases spanning the gap. The CDR3 runs to 14 residues. CDR1 and CDR2 (germline): ENHRY, SYGVKD. Written as DNA, the CDR3 is TGTGCCATCAGCCCCCGAACAGGTCTCACTGAAGCTTTCTTT. It translates to CAISPRTGLTEAFF.

The chain links TRBV7-3 to TRBJ2-5, with D perhaps TRBD1 (5 bases). Germline CDR1 SGHTA, CDR2 FQGTGA. V was pared by 5 bases and J by 0 bases, with 13 bases between. The CDR3 loop spans 15 amino acids. The CDR3 DNA follows: TGTGCCAGCAGCGACACACCAGGGTACCAAGAGACCCAGTACTTC. This gives the protein CASSDTPGYQETQYF.

The chain carries TRBV2 and TRBJ1-2; 8 bases are shared with TRBD1. CDR1 and CDR2 from the germline V gene are SNHLY and FYNNEI. CDR3 length: 13 amino acids. Unmatched junction bases numbered 7, after V lost 5 bases and J lost 8 bases. CDR3 bases: TGTGCCAGCAGTTACGACAGGGGAAGGGGCTACACCTTC. It translates to CASSYDRGRGYTF.

V gene TRBV4-1 combines with J gene TRBJ2-7; TRBD2 matches 10 bases. This CDR3 spans 17 amino acids. J lost 2 bases, V lost 3 bases, and 10 bases had no gene match. CDR1 MGHRA and CDR2 YSYEKL come from the germline V gene. CDR3 coding DNA: TGCGCCAGCAGCCACACCTCCTCTAGCGGGAGAACCTACGAGCAGTACTTC. Residues: CASSHTSSSGRTYEQYF.

This clone was seen more than once but under ten times. The chain uses TRBV29-1 and TRBJ2-5; TRBD2 aligns across 10 bases. V shed 4 bases and J 1 base; nucleotides not matched to a gene: 12. CDR3 length equals 17 residues. Germline values: CDR1 SQVTM, CDR2 ANQGSEA. The CDR3 bases are TGCAGCGTTGGTGGGATCGGGACTAGCGCCTTCCAAGAGACCCAGTACTTC. Its protein is CSVGGIGTSAFQETQYF.

The chain joins TRBV11-3 to TRBJ1-5; possibly TRBD1 for D (6 bases). The CDR3 is made up of 12 amino acids. The V gene lost 7 bases and the J gene lost 4 bases, with 8 bases spanning the gap. Per the germline V gene, CDR1 is SGHNT and CDR2 is YENEEA. The CDR3 DNA sequence: TGTGCCAGCATGGGGGCTAATCAGCCCCAGCATTTT. It is translated as CASMGANQPQHF. Variable domain in full (rest from reference TRBV11-3 and TRBJ1-5): EAGVVQSPRYKIIEKKQPVAFWCNPISGHNTLYWYLQNLGQGPELLIRYENEEAVDDSQLPKDRFSAERLKGVDSTLKIQPAELGDSAVYLCASMGANQPQHFGDGTRLSIL.

This clone has just one count. V is TRBV6-6 and J is TRBJ2-7; tentative D call: TRBD1 (5 bases). The CDR3 contains 16 residues. Deletions cut 7 bases from V and 1 base from J, with 20 bases between. The germline V gene encodes CDR1 MNHNY and CDR2 SVGAGI (reference sequence). CDR3 region: CASKGTSGRASYEQYF. In DNA, the CDR3 is TGTGCCAGCAAAGGCACATCCGGCAGGGCTTCCTACGAGCAGTACTTC.

The chain carries TRBV9 and TRBJ2-5, with D perhaps TRBD1 (5 bases). The length of the CDR3 is 13 residues. V lost 4 bases to trimming and J lost 2 bases, with 9 bases between them. The germline gives CDR1 SGDLS, CDR2 YYNGEE. In nucleotides, the CDR3 is TGTGCCAGCAGCATGGACAATCAAGAGACCCAGTACTTC. This translates into CASSMDNQETQYF.

This clone occurred a few times. CDR3 sequence reads: CASSLARGNTGELFF. CDR3 nucleotides: TGCGCCAGCAGCTTGGCCAGGGGTAACACCGGGGAGCTGTTTTTT. The chain uses TRBV5-1 and TRBJ2-2; D might be TRBD1 (6 bases). The CDR3 has 15 amino acids. The V end lost 0 bases, the J end lost 2 bases, and 8 bases lay between the germline ends. In germline, CDR1 is SGHRS, CDR2 YFSETQ.

The chain carries TRBV5-1 and TRBJ2-1; 7 nucleotides line up with TRBD1. This CDR3 contains 13 residues. V lost 4 bases, J lost 7 bases, and 5 bases stayed unmatched. Germline CDR1 and CDR2: SGHRS and YFSETQ. This chain's CDR3 is CASSGETGNEQFF. For the CDR3, the DNA is TGCGCCAGCAGCGGCGAGACAGGGAATGAGCAGTTCTTC. The full variable domain, with the rest looked up from reference TRBV5-1 and TRBJ2-1, is KAGVTQTPRYLIKTRGQQVTLSCSPISGHRSVSWYQQTPGQGLQFLFEYFSETQRNKGNFPGRFSGRQFSNSRSEMNVSTLELGDSALYLCASSGETGNEQFFGPGTRLTVL.

V usage is TRBV18 and J usage is TRBJ1-4; D may be TRBD1 (5 bases). Trimming left V 3 bases short and J 6 bases short, with 11 bases between. CDR1 is KGHSH and CDR2 is LQKENI in the germline V gene. This CDR3 is built from 14 residues. CDR3 loop: CASSPGGFDEKLFF. CDR3 bases: TGTGCCAGCTCACCGGGGGGTTTCGATGAAAAACTGTTTTTT.

The chain joins TRBV3-1 (or the pseudogene TRBV3-2) to TRBJ2-1; TRBD2 might be the D (5 bases). The CDR3 extends over 17 amino acids. The V gene lost 1 base and the J gene lost 4 bases, with 17 bases spanning the gap. The V gene's germline CDR1 is LGHDT and CDR2 YNNKEL (reference sequence). The DNA of the CDR3 is TGTGCCAGCAGCCAAGGGAATATCTGGACTGGATACAATGAGCAGTTCTTC. As protein: CASSQGNIWTGYNEQFF.

The chain carries TRBV6-2 or TRBV6-3 and TRBJ2-1; 9 bases line up with TRBD2. The CDR3 is 18 amino acids. Germline V CDR1 and CDR2: MNHEY, SVGEGT. V lost 2 bases and J lost 3; bases outside the gene matches: 11. The CDR3 coding sequence is TGTGCCAGCAGTTACAGGCTAGCGGGAAGCCAGCTCTACAATGAGCAGTTCTTC. Its protein is CASSYRLAGSQLYNEQFF.

This clone has only a few counts. This sequence joins TRBV18 and TRBJ2-7; 9 nucleotides align to TRBD1. The junction had 6 bases not matched to a gene; V was cut back by 3 bases and J by 3 bases. Germline V gene data show CDR1 as KGHSH and CDR2 as LQKENI. The CDR3 is 15 residues long. In nucleotides, the CDR3 is TGTGCCAGCTCACCGACACAGGGGGCGTTCTACGAGCAGTACTTC. It codes for CASSPTQGAFYEQYF. The whole variable domain, filled in from reference TRBV18 and TRBJ2-7, reads NAGVMQNPRHLVRRRGQEARLRCSPMKGHSHVYWYRQLPEEGLKFMVYLQKENIIDESGMPKERFSAEFPKEGPSILRIQQVVRGDSAAYFCASSPTQGAFYEQYFGPGTRLTVT.